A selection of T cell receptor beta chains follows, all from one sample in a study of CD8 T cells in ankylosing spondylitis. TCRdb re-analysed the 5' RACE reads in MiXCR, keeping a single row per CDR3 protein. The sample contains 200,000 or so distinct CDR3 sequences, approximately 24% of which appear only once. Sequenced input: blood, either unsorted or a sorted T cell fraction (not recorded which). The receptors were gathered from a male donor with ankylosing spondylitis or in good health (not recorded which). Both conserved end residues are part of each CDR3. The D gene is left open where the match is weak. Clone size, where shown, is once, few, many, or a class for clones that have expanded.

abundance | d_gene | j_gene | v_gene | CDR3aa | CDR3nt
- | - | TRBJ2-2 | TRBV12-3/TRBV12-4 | CASSTRTGELFF | TGTGCCAGCAGCACTCGCACCGGGGAGCTGTTTTTT
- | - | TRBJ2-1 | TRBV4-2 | CASSQAYQDEQFF | TGTGCCAGCAGCCAGGCCTACCAGGATGAGCAGTTCTTC
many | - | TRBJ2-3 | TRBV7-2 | CASSTRGSTDTQYF | TGTGCCAGCAGCACCAGGGGAAGCACAGATACGCAGTATTTT
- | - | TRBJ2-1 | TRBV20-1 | CSARDLEDSYNEQFF | TGCAGTGCTAGAGATCTTGAGGATTCCTACAATGAGCAGTTCTTC
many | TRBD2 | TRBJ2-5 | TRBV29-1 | CSLGTGGKETQYF | TGCAGCCTTGGGACGGGAGGGAAAGAGACCCAGTACTTC
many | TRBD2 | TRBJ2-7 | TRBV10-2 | CASSDLAGVSYEQYF | TGCGCCAGCAGTGATCTAGCGGGAGTATCCTACGAGCAGTACTTC
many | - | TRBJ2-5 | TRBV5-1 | CASTRGRVQETQYF | TGCGCCAGCACCCGGGGGAGAGTCCAAGAGACCCAGTACTTC
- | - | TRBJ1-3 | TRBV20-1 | CSAGRGVSGNTIYF | TGCAGTGCTGGTAGGGGAGTCTCGGGAAACACCATATATTTT
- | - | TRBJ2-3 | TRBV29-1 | CSVERMGDTQYF | TGCAGCGTTGAAAGGATGGGAGATACGCAGTATTTT
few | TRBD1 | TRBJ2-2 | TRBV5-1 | CASRSAGQGHGELFF | TGCGCCAGCAGGTCTGCCGGACAGGGCCACGGGGAGCTGTTTTTT
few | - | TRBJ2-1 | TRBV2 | CASALLGREQFF | TGTGCCAGCGCGCTGCTAGGGAGGGAGCAGTTCTTC
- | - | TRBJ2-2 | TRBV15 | CATSKAGNTGELFF | TGTGCCACCAGCAAAGCAGGGAACACCGGGGAGCTGTTTTTT
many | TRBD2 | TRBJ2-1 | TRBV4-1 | CASSQDGPSGRPADNEQFF | TGCGCCAGCAGCCAAGATGGCCCTAGCGGGAGGCCCGCCGACAATGAGCAGTTCTTC
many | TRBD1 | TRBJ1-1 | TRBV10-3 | CAIRERQGTNTEAFF | TGTGCCATCAGGGAGAGACAGGGAACGAACACTGAAGCTTTCTTT
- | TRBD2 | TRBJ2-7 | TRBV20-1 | CSASSLRGLAGAYEQYF | TGCAGTGCTAGCTCGTTGCGGGGACTAGCGGGAGCGTACGAGCAGTACTTC
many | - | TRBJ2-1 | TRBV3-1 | CASSQRVNEQFF | TGTGCCAGCAGCCAACGGGTTAATGAGCAGTTCTTC
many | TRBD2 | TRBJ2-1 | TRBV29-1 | CSVGSLAGVDNEQFF | TGCAGCGTTGGGTCTCTAGCGGGAGTGGATAATGAGCAGTTCTTC
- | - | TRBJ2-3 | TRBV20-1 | CSAQRDTQYF | TGCAGTGCACAACGAGATACGCAGTATTTT
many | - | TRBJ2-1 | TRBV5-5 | CASSLDLSWNEQFF | TGTGCCAGCAGCTTGGACTTATCGTGGAATGAGCAGTTCTTC
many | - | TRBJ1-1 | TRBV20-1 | CSASPAELKNTEAFF | TGCAGTGCTTCCCCGGCGGAGCTCAAGAACACTGAAGCTTTCTTT
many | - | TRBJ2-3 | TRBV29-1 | CTTNTDTQYF | TGCACCACTAACACAGATACGCAGTATTTT
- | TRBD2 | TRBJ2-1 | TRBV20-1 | CSARGTSGRKGNEQFF | TGCAGTGCTAGGGGGACTAGCGGGAGGAAGGGCAATGAGCAGTTCTTC
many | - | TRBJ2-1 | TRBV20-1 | CSARVDEQFF | TGCAGTGCTAGGGTGGATGAGCAGTTCTTC
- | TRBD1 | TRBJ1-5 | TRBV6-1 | CASSQDRADQPQHF | TGTGCCAGCAGCCAGGACAGGGCGGACCAGCCCCAGCATTTT